These 23 T cell receptor beta chains came from one sample sequenced in a study of technical replicates of blood from a few donors. The data were produced by immunoSEQ multiplex PCR, yet TCRdb's version contains in-frame clones alone and is incomplete. Here the sample spans 80,000 to 100,000 clones, approximately 96% being singletons. The specimen sequenced was T cells isolated from PBMCs. All receptors come from a human donor in good health.

The V call is TRBV10-1, the J call TRBJ2-1; 16 positions agree with TRBD2. Germline values: CDR1 WNHNN, CDR2 SYGVQD (reference sequence). The CDR3 sequence is 16 residues long. V shed 6 bases, J shed 10 bases, and the junction held 9 bases outside the gene matches. This CDR3 is CASSLGTSGRAEEQFF. The CDR3 nucleotides are TGCGCCAGCAGCCTTGGGACTAGCGGGAGGGCCGAGGAGCAGTTCTTC.

V usage is TRBV28 and J usage is TRBJ1-1; 7 bases are a match to TRBD1. The CDR3 loop spans 13 amino acids. Germline V CDR1 and CDR2: MDHEN, SYDVKM. The V gene end was trimmed by 3 bases and the J gene end by 4 bases; junction bases not matched to a gene: 2. CDR3 sequence: CASSFPGGTEAFF. CDR3 coding DNA: TGTGCCAGCAGTTTTCCAGGGGGCACTGAAGCTTTCTTT. The complete variable domain, with remaining parts taken from reference TRBV28 and TRBJ1-1, reads DVKVTQSSRYLVKRTGEKVFLECVQDMDHENMFWYRQDPGLGLRLIYFSYDVKMKEKGDIPEGYSVSREKKERFSLILESASTNQTSMYLCASSFPGGTEAFFGQGTRLTVV.

The chain recombines TRBV10-3 with TRBJ2-2, with D possibly being TRBD1 (6 bases). The V gene lost 5 bases and the J gene lost 6 bases, with 16 bases spanning the gap. CDR3 size: 15 residues. Germline V gene data show CDR1 as ENHRY and CDR2 as SYGVKD. The CDR3 sequence: CAISPEPSGAGELFF. The CDR3 coding sequence is TGTGCCATCAGTCCAGAACCCTCAGGGGCCGGGGAGCTGTTTTTT.

The rearrangement links TRBV6-1 to TRBJ2-7; the D gene is possibly TRBD2 (6 bases). Germline V lookup: CDR1 MNHNS, CDR2 SASEGT. The CDR3 has 19 amino acids. V lost 3 bases, J lost 0 bases, and 24 bases lay in between. The CDR3 region has the DNA TGTGCCAGCAGTGAGGCCGGGACTTCGCCCTTCAGGAGCTCCTACGAGCAGTACTTC. Translated: CASSEAGTSPFRSSYEQYF.

The chain has TRBV6-5 and TRBJ1-5; a weak D match, TRBD1 (5 bases). Germline CDR1 MNHEY, CDR2 SVGAGI. Trimming stripped 9 bases from V and 2 bases from J, with 11 bases between. The CDR3 is made up of 13 amino acids. CDR3 DNA: TGTGCCAGTGCGGGGGTAGGCAATCAGCCCCAGCATTTT. Amino acids: CASAGVGNQPQHF.

The rearrangement uses TRBV19 and TRBJ1-1; tentative D call: TRBD1 (6 bases). CDR1 LNHDA and CDR2 SQIVND come from the germline V gene (reference sequence). The CDR3 extends over 13 amino acids. Deletions cut 10 bases from V and 5 bases from J, with 17 bases between. The CDR3 reads CATNRDTSTEAFF. CDR3 in DNA: TGTGCCACCAACCGGGACACCTCGACTGAAGCTTTCTTT.

A single count supports this clone. The V and J genes are TRBV2 and TRBJ1-1; a weak D match, TRBD1 (5 bases). CDR3 length: 13 amino acids. The germline CDR1 and CDR2 sequences are SNHLY and FYNNEI. V was trimmed by 4 bases and J by 6 bases, leaving 12 bases between them. This chain's CDR3 is CASSGQGGAEAFF. DNA of the CDR3: TGTGCCAGCAGTGGTCAAGGAGGGGCTGAAGCTTTCTTT.

This clone was seen only a few times. The rearrangement links TRBV7-9 to TRBJ2-2; possibly TRBD1 for D (5 bases). The CDR3 is made up of 17 amino acids. Trimming removed 2 bases from V and 3 bases from J, with 16 bases in between. The germline gives CDR1 SEHNR, CDR2 FQNEAQ (reference sequence). The CDR3 DNA is TGTGCCAGCAGCTTATTGGAAGGGGTGATATACACCGGGGAGCTGTTTTTT. Its translation: CASSLLEGVIYTGELFF.

The rearrangement links TRBV19 to TRBJ2-1; TRBD2 matches 11 bases. With 0 bases clipped from V and 8 bases from J, the junction kept 6 bases outside the gene matches. Looked up from germline, CDR1 is LNHDA and CDR2 is SQIVND (reference sequence). The CDR3 length is 16 residues. The CDR3 coding sequence is TGTGCCAGTAGTATAGATTCGGCTAGCGGGAGGTATGAGCAGTTCTTC. It translates to CASSIDSASGRYEQFF. Using reference TRBV19 and TRBJ2-1 for the parts outside the CDR3, the full variable domain is DGGITQSPKYLFRKEGQNVTLSCEQNLNHDAMYWYRQDPGQGLRLIYYSQIVNDFQKGDIAEGYSVSREKKESFPLTVTSAQKNPTAFYLCASSIDSASGRYEQFFGPGTRLTVL.

The chain joins TRBV7-3 to TRBJ2-1; 9 bases are a match to TRBD2. Trimming removed 2 bases from V and 7 bases from J; junction bases left unmatched: 6. Germline CDR1 and CDR2: SGHTA and FQGTGA. This CDR3 has 15 amino acids. CDR3 region: CASSLWASGINEQFF. The CDR3 bases are TGTGCCAGCAGCTTATGGGCTAGCGGGATTAATGAGCAGTTCTTC. Based on the CDR3 plus reference TRBV7-3 and TRBJ2-1, the full variable domain is GAGVSQTPSNKVTEKGKYVELRCDPISGHTALYWYRQSLGQGPEFLIYFQGTGAADDSGLPNDRFFAVRPEGSVSTLKIQRTERGDSAVYLCASSLWASGINEQFFGPGTRLTVL.

This rearrangement joins TRBV6-1 to TRBJ2-7; 12 bases map to TRBD1. The ends lost 6 bases at V and 3 bases at J; junction bases unmatched: 9. The CDR3 length is 16 residues. From germline, CDR1 is MNHNS and CDR2 SASEGT. The DNA for the CDR3 is TGTGCCAGCAGCGAAACGGGGACAGGGGGCATCTACGAGCAGTACTTC. As protein: CASSETGTGGIYEQYF.

This clone came up a few times. The rearrangement joins TRBV7-3 to TRBJ2-1; no clear D. The V gene lost 1 base and the J gene lost 0 bases, with 7 bases spanning the gap. Germline values: CDR1 SGHTA, CDR2 FQGTGA. CDR3 size: 15 residues. CDR3 loop: CASSLKASSYNEQFF. The CDR3 DNA reads as TGTGCCAGCAGCTTAAAAGCAAGCTCCTACAATGAGCAGTTCTTC.

V usage is TRBV7-9 and J usage is TRBJ1-5, with 8 bases identical to TRBD1. The germline gives CDR1 SEHNR, CDR2 FQNEAQ (reference sequence). With 1 base clipped from V and 4 bases from J, the junction kept 3 bases outside the gene matches. The CDR3 runs to 15 residues. CDR3 coding DNA: TGTGCCAGCAGCTTAGGTGACAGGGGTAATCAGCCCCAGCATTTT. It specifies CASSLGDRGNQPQHF. Using reference TRBV7-9 and TRBJ1-5 for the parts outside the CDR3, the full variable domain is DTGVSQNPRHKITKRGQNVTFRCDPISEHNRLYWYRQTLGQGPEFLTYFQNEAQLEKSRLLSDRFSAERPKGSFSTLEIQRTEQGDSAMYLCASSLGDRGNQPQHFGDGTRLSIL.

The rearrangement uses TRBV9 and TRBJ2-2; tentatively, D is TRBD1 (5 bases). V was clipped by 5 bases and J by 6 bases, with 11 bases between them. Per the germline V gene, CDR1 is SGDLS and CDR2 is YYNGEE. The CDR3 is made up of 13 amino acids. CDR3 amino acids: CASRQAGAGELFF. CDR3 nucleotides: TGTGCCAGCAGACAGGCTGGTGCCGGGGAGCTGTTTTTT.

The rearrangement uses TRBV2 and TRBJ1-5; D not certain. This CDR3 region has 14 residues. Between the trimmed V and J ends, which lost 3 bases and 3 bases, there was a span of 9 bases. Germline assignment: CDR1 SNHLY and CDR2 FYNNEI. The CDR3 region has the DNA TGTGCCAGCAGTGATGGGCCCACCAATCAGCCCCAGCATTTT. This encodes CASSDGPTNQPQHF.

V is TRBV5-8 and J is TRBJ2-1; 14 bases fit TRBD2. V shed 3 bases, J shed 9 bases, and the junction held 8 bases outside the gene matches. The germline V gene has CDR1 SGHTS and CDR2 YDEGEE. The CDR3 spans 16 residues. The DNA of the CDR3 is TGTGCCAGCAGCTGGGGGACTAGCGGGAGTGACGGTGAGCAGTTCTTC. It translates to CASSWGTSGSDGEQFF.

The rearrangement links TRBV19 to TRBJ1-2, with 9 nucleotides matching TRBD1. Germline CDR1 is LNHDA and CDR2 is SQIVND (reference sequence). V lost 10 bases, J lost 0 bases, and 12 bases stayed unmatched. The CDR3 is made up of 16 amino acids. The CDR3 loop reads CATLIPTGGPNYGYTF. CDR3 sequence (DNA): TGTGCCACCCTCATCCCGACAGGGGGGCCTAACTATGGCTACACCTTC.

This clone was detected only once. The chain uses TRBV28 and TRBJ1-2, with 8 positions matching TRBD1. Germline values: CDR1 MDHEN, CDR2 SYDVKM. V lost 5 bases and J lost 6; bases outside the gene matches: 11. The CDR3 has 15 amino acids. The CDR3 sequence: CASSPWTGTTHGYTF. The DNA of the CDR3 is TGTGCCAGCAGTCCCTGGACAGGGACCACACATGGCTACACCTTC.

The CDR3 DNA is TGTGCCAGCGGAACCTTTAGCGGGATAACCTACAATGAGCAGTTCTTC. Translating it yields CASGTFSGITYNEQFF. The chain combines TRBV5-4 with TRBJ2-1; the match to TRBD2 covers 8 bases. The germline gives CDR1 SGHNT, CDR2 YYREEE (reference sequence). This CDR3 has 16 amino acids. The junction had 11 bases not matched to a gene; V was cut back by 7 bases and J by 2 bases.

The genes are TRBV19 and TRBJ2-3; tentatively, D is TRBD1 (5 bases). The V and J ends lost 4 bases and 4 bases respectively, with 9 bases between them. Germline-derived CDR1 and CDR2 are LNHDA and SQIVND (reference sequence). This CDR3 has 13 amino acids. CDR3 bases: TGTGCCAGTAGTACCCAGGGCTCAGATACGCAGTATTTT. Translating it yields CASSTQGSDTQYF.

This clone was picked up one time. This rearrangement joins TRBV11-2 to TRBJ1-1; TRBD1 aligns across 9 bases. This CDR3 has 15 residues. J gave up 0 bases and V 5 bases, and 4 bases lay outside the gene matches. Germline loops: CDR1 SGHAT, CDR2 FQNNGV. For the CDR3, the DNA is TGTGCCAGCAGCCTGACAGGGGGGATGAACACTGAAGCTTTCTTT. Amino acid sequence: CASSLTGGMNTEAFF.

This chain's CDR3 is CASSSLIARGTEAFF. In nucleotides, the CDR3 is TGTGCCAGCAGTTCACTTATCGCGAGGGGGACTGAAGCTTTCTTT. This chain joins TRBV27 and TRBJ1-1; D might be TRBD1 (6 bases). Deletions cut 4 bases from V and 5 bases from J, with 17 bases between. The CDR3 loop spans 15 amino acids. Per germline, CDR1 MNHEY and CDR2 SMNVEV (reference sequence).

The chain joins TRBV5-6 to TRBJ1-6; the D is unclear. Germline V lookup: CDR1 SGHDT, CDR2 YYEEEE. Trimming left V 5 bases short and J 0 bases short, with 12 bases between. The CDR3 is made up of 16 amino acids. Here the CDR3 reads CASSERASSYNSPLHF. The CDR3 DNA reads as TGTGCCAGCAGTGAGAGGGCCAGCTCCTATAATTCACCCCTCCACTTT.